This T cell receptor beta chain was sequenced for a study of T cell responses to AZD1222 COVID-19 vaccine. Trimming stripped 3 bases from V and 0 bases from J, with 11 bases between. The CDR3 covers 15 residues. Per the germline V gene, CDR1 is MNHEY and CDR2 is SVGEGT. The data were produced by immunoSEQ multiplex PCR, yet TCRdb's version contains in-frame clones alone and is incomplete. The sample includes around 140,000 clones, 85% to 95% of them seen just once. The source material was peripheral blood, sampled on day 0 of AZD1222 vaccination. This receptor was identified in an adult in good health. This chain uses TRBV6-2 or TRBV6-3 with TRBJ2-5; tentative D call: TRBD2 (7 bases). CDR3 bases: TGTGCCAGCAGTTATAGAGGGGGGGACCAAGAGACCCAGTACTTC. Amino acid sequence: CASSYRGGDQETQYF.